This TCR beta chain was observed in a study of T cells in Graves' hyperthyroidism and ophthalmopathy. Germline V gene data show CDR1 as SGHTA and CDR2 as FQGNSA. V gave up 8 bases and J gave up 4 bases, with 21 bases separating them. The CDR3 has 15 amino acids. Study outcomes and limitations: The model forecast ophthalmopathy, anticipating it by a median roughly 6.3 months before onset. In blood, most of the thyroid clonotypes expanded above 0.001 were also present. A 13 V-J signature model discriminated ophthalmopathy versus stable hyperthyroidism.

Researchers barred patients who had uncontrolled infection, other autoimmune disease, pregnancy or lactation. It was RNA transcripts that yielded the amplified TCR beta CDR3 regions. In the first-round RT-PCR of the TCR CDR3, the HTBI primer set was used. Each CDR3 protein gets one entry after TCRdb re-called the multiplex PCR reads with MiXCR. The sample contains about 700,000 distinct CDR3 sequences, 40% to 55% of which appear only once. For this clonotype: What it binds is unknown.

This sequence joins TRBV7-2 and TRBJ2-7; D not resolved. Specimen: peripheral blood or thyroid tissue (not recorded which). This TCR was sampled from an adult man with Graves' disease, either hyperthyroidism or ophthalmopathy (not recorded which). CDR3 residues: CASSPREAGPYEQYF. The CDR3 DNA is TGTGCCAGCTCACCTCGAGAGGCCGGACCGTACGAGCAGTACTTC.